The present entry profiles one TCR beta chain with its context. The record originates from a study of blood T cell repertoires in COVID-19. The wider study: Acute and convalescent COVID-19 samples came from the United States, Italy and Spain. Sources were T cells, B-cell-depleted T cells, or PBMCs; the material itself was cDNA or gDNA.

Allocation to cohorts depended on clinical history reported by the participants. The germline V gene has CDR1 SGHNT and CDR2 YYREEE (reference sequence). V was cut by 3 bases and J by 5 bases, with 17 bases left in between. The CDR3 loop spans 15 amino acids. Method: immunoSEQ multiplex PCR; TCRdb's copy keeps in-frame clones and lacks some. Among fewer than 250,000 clones listed, roughly 88% were seen once. Sequencing was done on a sample of PBMCs or T cells enriched from blood (not recorded which). The clonotype originates from a woman aged 45-65 years with acute COVID-19. The chain joins TRBV5-4 to TRBJ2-5; D may be TRBD2 (6 bases). This chain's CDR3 is CASSSTGLVGETQYF. Here the CDR3 DNA reads TGTGCCAGCAGCTCCACGGGACTGGTAGGGGAGACCCAGTACTTC.